The next 13 T cell receptor beta chains were all read from a single sample in a study of diagnostic markers for celiac disease. Reprocessing the reads, TCRdb reports a single entry for every CDR3 protein and omits DNA. Here the sample table reports 1,500 or so distinct CDR3 sequences. The source material was either unsorted cells or a sorted T cell fraction (not recorded which). Receptors originate from a human donor.

This clonotype ranks as large in terms of frequency. This sequence joins TRBV7-6 and TRBJ1-1; TCRdb names TRBD1, which stays unverified in the absence of DNA. This CDR3 comprises 14 residues. CDR1 SGHVS and CDR2 FNYEAQ come from the germline V gene. CDR3 amino acids: CASSLLGEGAEAFF.

The chain is built from TRBV15 and TRBJ2-1; TCRdb's D gene call, TRBD1, goes unchecked for lack of DNA. This CDR3 region has 13 residues. The V gene's germline CDR1 is LNHNV and CDR2 YYDKDF (reference sequence). The CDR3 spells CATSSGRPNEQFF.

This chain connects TRBV10-2 to TRBJ1-2. The CDR3 runs to 15 residues. Per germline, CDR1 WSHSY and CDR2 SAAADI. This chain's CDR3 is CASRDTSKLNYGYTF.

This clonotype counts as medium-sized by frequency. The chain is built from TRBV5-5 and TRBJ2-1. Germline V gene sequence: CDR1 SGHKS, CDR2 YYEKEE (reference sequence). The CDR3 contains 17 residues. CDR3 in amino acids: CASSSLNYQSSYNEQFF.

Judged by frequency, this clonotype is medium-sized. The rearrangement uses TRBV7-9 and TRBJ1-2. CDR1 is SEHNR, CDR2 FQNEAQ, per germline (reference sequence). The CDR3 sequence is 14 residues long. CDR3: CASSLEASFYGYTF.

This clonotype shows up as medium-sized (0.01 to 0.1%) by frequency. V is TRBV20-1 and J is TRBJ1-1. There are 14 residues in the CDR3. In germline, CDR1 is DFQATT, CDR2 SNEGSKA (reference sequence). This CDR3 reads CSARDRAGSTEAFF.

The genes are TRBV29-1 and TRBJ2-5. The CDR3 runs 13 residues. CDR1 is SQVTM and CDR2 is ANQGSEA in the germline V gene. CDR3 residues: CSVDLGVLETQYF.

Considering frequency, this clonotype is large. The rearrangement links TRBV20-1 to TRBJ1-5. CDR3 length: 13 residues. Germline V gives CDR1 DFQATT, CDR2 SNEGSKA (reference sequence). The CDR3 reads CSASGSSNQPQHF.

By frequency, this clonotype is medium-sized. V usage is TRBV27 and J usage is TRBJ2-3; lacking DNA, the TRBD2 call made by TCRdb goes unchecked. Germline loops: CDR1 MNHEY, CDR2 SMNVEV (reference sequence). This CDR3 has 13 residues. The CDR3 loop reads CASGLAGEDTQYF.

This clonotype is labeled large based on frequency. The genes are TRBV28 and TRBJ2-1. Germline CDR1 and CDR2: MDHEN and SYDVKM. The CDR3 contains 13 residues. This chain's CDR3 is CASSLDTYNEQFF. Using reference TRBV28 and TRBJ2-1 for the parts outside the CDR3, the full variable domain is DVKVTQSSRYLVKRTGEKVFLECVQDMDHENMFWYRQDPGLGLRLIYFSYDVKMKEKGDIPEGYSVSREKKERFSLILESASTNQTSMYLCASSLDTYNEQFFGPGTRLTVL.

The J gene is TRBJ2-2, the V gene TRBV12-3 or TRBV12-4; TCRdb picks TRBD2, but there is no DNA to check that call. This CDR3 region has 16 residues. CDR3 loop: CASSLRPLGGGGELFF.

Frequency places this clonotype as medium-sized (0.01 to 0.1%). This chain uses TRBV20-1 with TRBJ2-1; TCRdb's assignment of TRBD2 cannot be checked, as there is no DNA. The CDR3 sequence is 15 residues long. The germline V gene encodes CDR1 DFQATT and CDR2 SNEGSKA (reference sequence). CDR3 residues: CSARVGGRGFNEQFF.

J is TRBJ2-5 and V is TRBV4-1; TCRdb selects TRBD1, and the lack of DNA leaves this call unchecked. Germline CDR1 is MGHRA and CDR2 is YSYEKL. The CDR3 is 14 residues long. CDR3 residues: CASSDGWGAETQYF.